This entry is about one TCR beta chain. These data belong to a study of T cell changes during pregnancy in multiple sclerosis. Sequenced by immunoSEQ multiplex PCR; TCRdb stores in-frame clones only, minus some. The repertoire holds approximately 25,000 clones, with 88% as singletons. This clonotype originated in a female donor with multiple sclerosis, enrolled in a pregnancy study. Here the sequenced sample was CD8+ T cells from peripheral blood mononuclear cells, taken in the second trimester of pregnancy.

DNA for the CDR3: TGTGCCAGCAGCTACCCGCCCGACAGCCTTGAAGCTTTCTTT. Translated: CASSYPPDSLEAFF. This chain links TRBV13 with TRBJ1-1, with D possibly being TRBD1 (5 bases). The CDR3 loop spans 14 amino acids. Germline values: CDR1 PRHDT, CDR2 FYEKMQ (reference sequence). Trimming took 4 bases from V and 7 from J, leaving 16 bases between them.